Each of the 25 T cell receptor beta chains below was sequenced from the same sample in a study of graft-versus-host responses after intestinal transplantation. Grafts had their tissue processed, releasing intraepithelial and lamina propria lymphocytes. Data came from immunoSEQ multiplex PCR; TCRdb stores just in-frame clones and leaves some out. The data contain approximately 15,000 clones, roughly two thirds of them singletons. The material was ileum tissue, obtained 650 to 700 days after intestinal transplantation. The receptors were gathered from a human patient who received an intestinal transplant, so some T cells may come from the graft donor.

The genes are TRBV11-2 and TRBJ2-3; TRBD2 agrees at 13 bases. Germline CDR1 is SGHAT and CDR2 is FQNNGV. V gave up 5 bases and J gave up 6 bases; unmatched junction bases: 8. The CDR3 spans 16 residues. CDR3 sequence: CASSTWTSGGGDTQYF. In nucleotides, the CDR3 is TGTGCCAGCAGCACATGGACTAGCGGGGGAGGGGATACGCAGTATTTT.

The CDR3 region has the DNA TGCGCCAGCTCCCTAGCACAGGGGGCCTACGAGCAGTACTTC. This sequence encodes CASSLAQGAYEQYF. This chain uses TRBV5-1 with TRBJ2-7, with TRBD1 matching 8 bases. Germline V CDR1 and CDR2: SGHRS, YFSETQ. V shed 7 bases, J shed 2 bases, and the junction held 8 bases outside the gene matches. This CDR3 spans 14 amino acids.

The chain is built from TRBV4-3 and TRBJ2-7; possible D gene TRBD2, 5 bases. Germline CDR1 is LGHNA and CDR2 is YSLEER. The CDR3 contains 15 residues. Trimming cost V 0 bases and J 2 bases, with 11 bases left between them. For the CDR3, the DNA is TGCGCCAGCAGCCAAGATAAGGACTCCCCCTACGAGCAGTACTTC. It encodes CASSQDKDSPYEQYF.

The gene calls are TRBV7-9 and TRBJ1-1; 8 nucleotides match TRBD1. In germline, CDR1 is SEHNR, CDR2 FQNEAQ (reference sequence). The ends lost 1 base at V and 5 bases at J; junction bases unmatched: 6. CDR3 size: 15 residues. The CDR3 region is CASSLDAGGGTEAFF. CDR3 DNA sequence: TGTGCCAGCAGCTTAGATGCAGGGGGCGGGACTGAAGCTTTCTTT.

J is TRBJ2-3 and V is TRBV5-1; maybe TRBD2 (5 bases). V lost 1 base and J lost 3, with 12 bases in between. The CDR3 length is 15 residues. Germline V gives CDR1 SGHRS, CDR2 YFSETQ. This chain's CDR3 is CASSLSVAWTDTQYF. CDR3 nucleotides: TGCGCCAGCAGCTTGTCAGTAGCGTGGACAGATACGCAGTATTTT.

In this sample, this clone turned up a few times. The chain employs TRBV6-4 and TRBJ2-2, with 11 positions matching TRBD2. V was clipped by 5 bases and J by 3 bases; unmatched bases: 5. CDR3 length: 16 amino acids. Germline V gene lookup returns CDR1 MRHNA and CDR2 SNTAGT. The CDR3 coding sequence is TGTGCCAGCAGTCCATCTAGCGGGGGGCACACCGGGGAGCTGTTTTTT. This gives the protein CASSPSSGGHTGELFF.

The rearrangement joins TRBV6-4 to TRBJ2-3, with 12 bases matching TRBD2. Germline V gives CDR1 MRHNA, CDR2 SNTAGT. The CDR3 has 14 amino acids. The V gene end was trimmed by 4 bases and the J gene end by 4 bases; junction bases not matched to a gene: 0. CDR3: CASSASGGADTQYF. CDR3 DNA: TGTGCCAGCAGTGCTAGCGGGGGGGCAGATACGCAGTATTTT.

Only a few counts were recorded for this clone. The CDR3 loop reads CASSAQGHTEAFF. CDR3 coding DNA: TGTGCCAGCAGTGCACAGGGGCACACTGAAGCTTTCTTT. This chain uses TRBV6-1 with TRBJ1-1, with 7 bases aligning to TRBD1. Trimming at V came to 4 bases and at J to 3 bases, leaving 2 bases not matched to a gene. This CDR3 is 13 amino acids long. Germline V gene sequence: CDR1 MNHNS, CDR2 SASEGT.

V gene TRBV11-2 combines with J gene TRBJ1-6, with no clear D. The length of the CDR3 is 14 residues. The V end lost 1 base, the J end lost 5 bases, and 6 bases lay between the germline ends. CDR1 and CDR2 from the germline V gene are SGHAT and FQNNGV. In DNA form, the CDR3 reads TGTGCCAGCAGCTTAGGGCTGCATAATTCACCCCTCCACTTT. Translating gives CASSLGLHNSPLHF.

By sample share, this clone is medium-sized. CDR3 coding DNA: TGTGCCAGCTCACCCTCGGCAGGGATTATCTCCTACAATGAGCAGTTCTTC. Translated: CASSPSAGIISYNEQFF. V and J are TRBV18 and TRBJ2-1, with a possible D match to TRBD1 (5 bases). The CDR3 extends over 17 amino acids. Germline CDR1 and CDR2: KGHSH and LQKENI. V lost 3 bases and J 0 bases, leaving 15 bases between the germline ends. The full variable domain, with the rest looked up from reference TRBV18 and TRBJ2-1, is NAGVMQNPRHLVRRRGQEARLRCSPMKGHSHVYWYRQLPEEGLKFMVYLQKENIIDESGMPKERFSAEFPKEGPSILRIQQVVRGDSAAYFCASSPSAGIISYNEQFFGPGTRLTVL.

This clone has a single count. This chain links TRBV7-8 with TRBJ2-3; 7 nucleotides align to TRBD2. This CDR3 spans 16 amino acids. Germline V gene data show CDR1 as SGHVS and CDR2 as FQNEAQ. V lost 5 bases to trimming and J lost 1 base; unmatched junction nucleotides: 9. The CDR3 bases are TGTGCCAGCAGCCGGCTCCAGCGGGGCCGCACAGATACGCAGTATTTT. It codes for CASSRLQRGRTDTQYF. The full variable domain, its missing parts supplied by reference TRBV7-8 and TRBJ2-3, is GAGVSQSPRYKVAKRGQDVALRCDPISGHVSLFWYQQALGQGPEFLTYFQNEAQLDKSGLPSDRFFAERPEGSVSTLKIQRTQQEDSAVYLCASSRLQRGRTDTQYFGPGTRLTVL.

J is TRBJ1-2 and V is TRBV7-9, with a possible D match to TRBD1 (6 bases). The CDR3 is 16 amino acids. Germline CDR1 reads SEHNR; CDR2 reads FQNEAQ (reference sequence). Trimming shortened V by 5 bases and J by 4 bases, and 20 bases separated the two germline ends. The CDR3 here is CASSDEAGVWSYGYTF. The DNA of the CDR3 is TGTGCCAGCAGCGATGAAGCAGGGGTATGGAGCTATGGCTACACCTTC. The variable domain in full, completed from reference TRBV7-9 and TRBJ1-2, reads DTGVSQNPRHKITKRGQNVTFRCDPISEHNRLYWYRQTLGQGPEFLTYFQNEAQLEKSRLLSDRFSAERPKGSFSTLEIQRTEQGDSAMYLCASSDEAGVWSYGYTFGSGTRLTVV.

The V and J genes are TRBV5-1 and TRBJ2-4; TRBD1 matches at 7 bases. V lost 0 bases, J lost 0 bases, and 3 bases stayed unmatched. Germline V gene lookup returns CDR1 SGHRS and CDR2 YFSETQ. CDR3 size: 16 residues. The CDR3 reads CASSLARGLAKNIQYF. The CDR3, as DNA: TGCGCCAGCAGCTTGGCCAGGGGGTTAGCCAAAAACATTCAGTACTTC.

This rearrangement joins TRBV2 to TRBJ2-7; D unclear. Germline CDR1 SNHLY, CDR2 FYNNEI. The V and J ends lost 4 bases and 3 bases respectively, with 4 bases between them. This CDR3 comprises 11 residues. CDR3 protein: CASSAYYEQYF. CDR3 nucleotides: TGTGCCAGCAGTGCCTACTACGAGCAGTACTTC.

The CDR3 here is CASSVRLAGPPTDTQYF. The CDR3, as DNA: TGTGCCAGCAGTGTAAGACTAGCGGGGCCACCCACAGATACGCAGTATTTT. This chain connects TRBV2 to TRBJ2-3, with 11 bases fitting TRBD2. Germline CDR1 SNHLY, CDR2 FYNNEI. J lost 2 bases, V lost 4 bases, and 8 bases had no gene match. This CDR3 has 17 amino acids.

The gene calls are TRBV6-5 and TRBJ2-7; perhaps TRBD1 as D (6 bases). The CDR3 is made up of 13 amino acids. Deletions cut 6 bases from V and 1 base from J, with 10 bases between. CDR1 is MNHEY, CDR2 SVGAGI, per germline. The CDR3 here is CASSRTASYEQYF. The CDR3 DNA reads as TGTGCCAGCAGCAGGACAGCTTCCTACGAGCAGTACTTC.

This clone has a handful of counts. The chain couples TRBV6-1 to TRBJ1-1, with 7 bases matching TRBD1. Trimming removed 2 bases from V and 4 bases from J; junction bases left unmatched: 4. Per the germline V gene, CDR1 is MNHNS and CDR2 is SASEGT. The CDR3 consists of 14 residues. The CDR3 DNA is TGTGCCAGCAGTGAATTAGGGGACAGCACTGAAGCTTTCTTT. Amino acid sequence: CASSELGDSTEAFF.

V gene TRBV27 combines with J gene TRBJ2-5, with a tentative D call TRBD1 (5 bases). The end of the DNA aligns better with TRBJ2-7, so the J call may be wrong. This CDR3 spans 16 amino acids. From germline, CDR1 is MNHEY and CDR2 SMNVEV (reference sequence). As DNA, the CDR3 is TGTGCCAGCATCAAAATAGGGGCAAGTAGGGGTTACGAGCAGTACTTC. Translation gives CASIKIGASRGYEQYF.

The chain employs TRBV6-5 and TRBJ2-7; 7 bases match TRBD1. Unmatched junction bases numbered 2, after V lost 2 bases and J lost 1 base. CDR1 is MNHEY, CDR2 SVGAGI, per germline. The CDR3 contains 14 residues. The CDR3 DNA follows: TGTGCCAGCAGTTACCGGGGACAGTCCTACGAGCAGTACTTC. Residues: CASSYRGQSYEQYF.

This chain joins TRBV18 and TRBJ1-3; no clear D. CDR1 and CDR2 from the germline V gene are KGHSH and LQKENI. This CDR3 is built from 11 residues. V was trimmed by 6 bases and J by 4 bases, leaving 4 bases between them. DNA of the CDR3: TGTGCCAGCTCCCAAGGAAACACCATATATTTT. This gives the protein CASSQGNTIYF.

The CDR3 sequence is CASSFTVNSNQPQHF. CDR3 nucleotides: TGTGCCAGCAGCTTTACAGTTAATAGCAATCAGCCCCAGCATTTT. The genes are TRBV7-2 and TRBJ1-5; D gene unclear. Germline-derived CDR1 and CDR2 are SGHTA and FQGNSA. This CDR3 comprises 15 residues. V shed 3 bases and J shed 0 bases, with 9 bases lying between them.

The V and J genes are TRBV27 and TRBJ2-3, with TRBD2 identical over 10 bases. The V and J ends lost 1 base and 0 bases, in that order; junction bases with no gene match: 7. This CDR3 has 18 amino acids. Germline CDR1 MNHEY, CDR2 SMNVEV (reference sequence). The CDR3: CASSLFSSGGASTDTQYF. CDR3 nucleotide sequence: TGTGCCAGCAGTTTATTCTCTAGCGGGGGAGCTAGCACAGATACGCAGTATTTT.

This clone was found once. The chain uses TRBV27 and TRBJ1-6, with 8 bases lining up with TRBD1. J was trimmed by 6 bases and V by 5 bases; bases with no gene match: 6. There are 15 residues in the CDR3. CDR1 is MNHEY and CDR2 is SMNVEV in the germline V gene (reference sequence). The CDR3 DNA reads as TGTGCCAGCAGTAACGACAGGGGAACTAATTCACCCCTCCACTTT. Its translation: CASSNDRGTNSPLHF.

Worth noting for this clone: Other DNA sequences within the sample encode an identical CDR3. This sequence joins TRBV20-1 and TRBJ2-7; D is ambiguous. V gave up 4 bases and J gave up 3 bases, with 7 bases separating them. The CDR3 is 11 amino acids. Germline assignment: CDR1 DFQATT and CDR2 SNEGSKA (reference sequence). The CDR3 nucleotides are TGCAGTGCTACTCCCGGCTACGAGCAGTACTTC. It encodes CSATPGYEQYF.

The chain is built from TRBV6-6 and TRBJ1-2; TRBD1 might be the D (5 bases). The CDR3 is made up of 12 amino acids. V was pared by 7 bases and J by 2 bases, with 8 bases between. Germline V gene data show CDR1 as MNHNY and CDR2 as SVGAGI (reference sequence). The CDR3 loop is CASTQGNYGYTF. CDR3 sequence (DNA): TGTGCCAGCACCCAGGGAAACTATGGCTACACCTTC.